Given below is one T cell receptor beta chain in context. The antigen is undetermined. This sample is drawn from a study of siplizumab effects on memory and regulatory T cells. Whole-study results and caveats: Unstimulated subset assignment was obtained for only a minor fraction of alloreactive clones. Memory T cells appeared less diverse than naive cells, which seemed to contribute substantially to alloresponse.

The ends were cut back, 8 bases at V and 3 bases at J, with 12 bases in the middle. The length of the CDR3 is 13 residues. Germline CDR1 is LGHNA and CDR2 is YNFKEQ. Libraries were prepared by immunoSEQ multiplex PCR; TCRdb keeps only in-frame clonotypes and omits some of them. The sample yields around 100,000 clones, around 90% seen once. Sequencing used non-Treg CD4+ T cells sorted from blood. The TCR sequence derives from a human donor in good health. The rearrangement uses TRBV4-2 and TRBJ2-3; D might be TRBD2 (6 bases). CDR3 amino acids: CASGRDPTDTQYF. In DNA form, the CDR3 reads TGTGCCAGCGGGCGGGATCCTACAGATACGCAGTATTTT.